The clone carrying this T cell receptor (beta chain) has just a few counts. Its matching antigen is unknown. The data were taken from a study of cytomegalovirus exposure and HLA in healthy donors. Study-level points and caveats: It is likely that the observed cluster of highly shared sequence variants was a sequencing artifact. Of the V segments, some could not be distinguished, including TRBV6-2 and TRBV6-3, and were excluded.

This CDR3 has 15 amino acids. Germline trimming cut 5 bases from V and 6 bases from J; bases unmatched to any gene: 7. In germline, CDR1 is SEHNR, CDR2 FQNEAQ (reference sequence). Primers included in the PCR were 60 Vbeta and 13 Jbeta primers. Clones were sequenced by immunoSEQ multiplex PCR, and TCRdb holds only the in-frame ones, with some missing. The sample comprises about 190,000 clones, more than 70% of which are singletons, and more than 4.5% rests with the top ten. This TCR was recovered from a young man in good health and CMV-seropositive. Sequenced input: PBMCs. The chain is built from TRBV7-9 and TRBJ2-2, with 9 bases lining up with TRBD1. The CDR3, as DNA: TGTGCCAGCAGCCGCGGGACAGGGCATGCCGGGGAGCTGTTTTTT. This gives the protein CASSRGTGHAGELFF.